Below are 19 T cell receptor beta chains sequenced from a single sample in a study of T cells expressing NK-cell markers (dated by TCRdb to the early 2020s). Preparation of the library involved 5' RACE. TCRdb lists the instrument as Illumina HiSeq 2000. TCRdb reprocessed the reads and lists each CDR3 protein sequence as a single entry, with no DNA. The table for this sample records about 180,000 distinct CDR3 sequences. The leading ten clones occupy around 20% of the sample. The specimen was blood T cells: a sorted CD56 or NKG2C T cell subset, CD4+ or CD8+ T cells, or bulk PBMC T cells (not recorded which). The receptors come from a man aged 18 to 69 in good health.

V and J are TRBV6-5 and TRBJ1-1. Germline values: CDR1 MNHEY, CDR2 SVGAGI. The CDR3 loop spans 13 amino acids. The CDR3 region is CASSYSTKGEAFF.

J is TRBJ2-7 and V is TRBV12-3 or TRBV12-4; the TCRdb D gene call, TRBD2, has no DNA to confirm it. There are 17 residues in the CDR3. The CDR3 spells CASSLESLAGGPYEQYF.

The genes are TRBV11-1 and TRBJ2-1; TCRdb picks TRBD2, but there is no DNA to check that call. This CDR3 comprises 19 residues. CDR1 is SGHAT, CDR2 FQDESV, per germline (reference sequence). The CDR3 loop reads CASSVVWTSGIRSYNEQFF. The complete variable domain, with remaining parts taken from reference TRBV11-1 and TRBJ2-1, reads EAEVAQSPRYKITEKSQAVAFWCDPISGHATLYWYRQILGQGPELLVQFQDESVVDDSQLPKDRFSAERLKGVDSTLKIQPAELGDSAMYLCASSVVWTSGIRSYNEQFFGPGTRLTVL.

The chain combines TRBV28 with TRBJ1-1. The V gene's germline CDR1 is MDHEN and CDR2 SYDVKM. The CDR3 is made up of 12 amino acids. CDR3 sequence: CASRRTNTEAFF.

This CDR3 is CASSPRVDGNYEQYF. The chain combines TRBV3-1 with TRBJ2-7; the TCRdb call, TRBD2, lacks DNA for checking. This CDR3 comprises 15 residues. From germline, CDR1 is LGHDT and CDR2 YNNKEL (reference sequence).

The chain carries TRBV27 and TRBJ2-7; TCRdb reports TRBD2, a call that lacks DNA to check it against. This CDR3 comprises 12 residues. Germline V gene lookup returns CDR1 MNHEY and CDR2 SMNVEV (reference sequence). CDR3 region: CASGVGSYEQYF.

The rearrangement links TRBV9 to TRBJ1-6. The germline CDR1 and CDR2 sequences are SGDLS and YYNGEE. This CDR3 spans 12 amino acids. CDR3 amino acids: CASSVEGLALHF.

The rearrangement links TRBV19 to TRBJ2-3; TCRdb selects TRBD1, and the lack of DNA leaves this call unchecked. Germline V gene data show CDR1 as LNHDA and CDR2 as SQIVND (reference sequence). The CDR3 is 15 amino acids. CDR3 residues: CASSHRGSSTDTQYF.

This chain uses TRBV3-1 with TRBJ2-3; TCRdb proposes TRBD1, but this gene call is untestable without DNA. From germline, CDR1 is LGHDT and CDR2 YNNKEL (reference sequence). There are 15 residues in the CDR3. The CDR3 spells CASSPLWGGGDTQYF.

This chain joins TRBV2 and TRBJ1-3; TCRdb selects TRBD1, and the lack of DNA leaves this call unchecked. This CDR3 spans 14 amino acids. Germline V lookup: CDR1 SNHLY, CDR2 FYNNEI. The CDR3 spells CASSPGSSGNTIYF. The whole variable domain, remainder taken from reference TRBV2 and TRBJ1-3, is EPEVTQTPSHQVTQMGQEVILRCVPISNHLYFYWYRQILGQKVEFLVSFYNNEISEKSEIFDDQFSVERPDGSNFTLKIRSTKLEDSAMYFCASSPGSSGNTIYFGEGSWLTVV.

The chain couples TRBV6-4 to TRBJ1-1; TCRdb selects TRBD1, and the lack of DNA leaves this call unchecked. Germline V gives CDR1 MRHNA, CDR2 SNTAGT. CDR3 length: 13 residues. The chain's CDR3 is CASRLWPGTEAFF.

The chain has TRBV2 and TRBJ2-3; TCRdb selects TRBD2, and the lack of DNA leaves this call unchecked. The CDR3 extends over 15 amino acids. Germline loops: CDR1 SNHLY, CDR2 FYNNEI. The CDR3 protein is CASSQRGGFADTQYF.

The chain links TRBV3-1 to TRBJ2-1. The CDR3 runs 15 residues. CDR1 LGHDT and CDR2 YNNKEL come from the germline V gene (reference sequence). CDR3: CASSQDPGLYNEQFF.

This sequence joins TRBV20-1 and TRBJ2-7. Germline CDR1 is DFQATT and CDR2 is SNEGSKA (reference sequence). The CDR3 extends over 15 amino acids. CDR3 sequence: CSASGFPEISYEQYF.

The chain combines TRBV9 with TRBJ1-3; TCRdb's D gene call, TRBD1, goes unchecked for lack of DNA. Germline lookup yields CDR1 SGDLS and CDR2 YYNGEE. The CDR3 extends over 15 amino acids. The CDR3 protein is CASSAGVSSGNTIYF.

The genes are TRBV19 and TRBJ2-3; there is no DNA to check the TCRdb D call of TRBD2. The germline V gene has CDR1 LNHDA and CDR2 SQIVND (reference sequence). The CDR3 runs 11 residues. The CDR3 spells CASSNTGSKYF.

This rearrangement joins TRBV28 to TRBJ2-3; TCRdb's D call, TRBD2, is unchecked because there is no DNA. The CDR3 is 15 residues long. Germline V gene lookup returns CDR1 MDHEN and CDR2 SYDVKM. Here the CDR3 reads CASSISGTSTDTQYF.

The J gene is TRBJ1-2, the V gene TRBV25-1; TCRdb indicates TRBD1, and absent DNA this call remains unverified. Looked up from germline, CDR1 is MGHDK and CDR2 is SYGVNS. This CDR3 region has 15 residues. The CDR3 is CASSEFGRTDYGYTF.

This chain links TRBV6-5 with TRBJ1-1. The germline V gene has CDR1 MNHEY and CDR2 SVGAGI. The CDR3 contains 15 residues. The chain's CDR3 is CASSYSADMNTEAFF.